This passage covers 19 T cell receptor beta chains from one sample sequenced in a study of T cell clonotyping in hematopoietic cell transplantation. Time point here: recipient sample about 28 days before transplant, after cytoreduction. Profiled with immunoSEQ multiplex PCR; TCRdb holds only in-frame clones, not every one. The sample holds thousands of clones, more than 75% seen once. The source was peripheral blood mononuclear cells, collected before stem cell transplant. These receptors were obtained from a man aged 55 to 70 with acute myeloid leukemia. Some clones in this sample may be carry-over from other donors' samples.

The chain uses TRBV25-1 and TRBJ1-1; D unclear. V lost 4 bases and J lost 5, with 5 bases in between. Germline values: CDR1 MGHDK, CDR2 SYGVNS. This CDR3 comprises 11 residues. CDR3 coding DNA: TGTGCCAGCAGTGGGAGGACTGAAGCTTTCTTT. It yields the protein CASSGRTEAFF.

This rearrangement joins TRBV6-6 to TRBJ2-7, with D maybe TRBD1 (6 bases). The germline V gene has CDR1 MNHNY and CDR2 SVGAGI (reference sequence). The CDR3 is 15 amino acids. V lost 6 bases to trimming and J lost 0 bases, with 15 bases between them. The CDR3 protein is CASSQQGRSSYEQYF. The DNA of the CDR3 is TGTGCCAGCAGCCAACAGGGCCGAAGCTCCTACGAGCAGTACTTC.

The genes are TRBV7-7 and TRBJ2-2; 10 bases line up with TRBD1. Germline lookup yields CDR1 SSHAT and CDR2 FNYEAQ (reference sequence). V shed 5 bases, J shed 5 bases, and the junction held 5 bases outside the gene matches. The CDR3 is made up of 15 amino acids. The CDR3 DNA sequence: TGTGCCAGCAGCCCATTGGGACAGGGGACCGGGGAGCTGTTTTTT. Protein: CASSPLGQGTGELFF. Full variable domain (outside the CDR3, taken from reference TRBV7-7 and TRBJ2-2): GAGVSQSPRYKVTKRGQDVTLRCDPISSHATLYWYQQALGQGPEFLTYFNYEAQPDKSGLPSDRFSAERPEGSISTLTIQRTEQRDSAMYRCASSPLGQGTGELFFGEGSRLTVL.

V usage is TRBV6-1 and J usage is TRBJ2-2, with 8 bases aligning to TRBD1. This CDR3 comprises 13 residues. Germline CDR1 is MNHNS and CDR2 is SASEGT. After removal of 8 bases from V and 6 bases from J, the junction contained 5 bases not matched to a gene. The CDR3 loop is CASRDRRAGELFF. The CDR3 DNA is TGTGCCAGCCGGGACAGGAGGGCCGGGGAGCTGTTTTTT.

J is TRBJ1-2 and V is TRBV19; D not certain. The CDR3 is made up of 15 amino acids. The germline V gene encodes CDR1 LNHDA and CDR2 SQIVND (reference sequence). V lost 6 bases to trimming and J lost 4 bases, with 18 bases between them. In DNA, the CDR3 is TGTGCCAGTAGACCGGACCGGACCGAGGGCTATGGCTACACCTTC. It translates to CASRPDRTEGYGYTF.

In nucleotides, the CDR3 is TGTGCCAGCACCTCCTTTGGACTAGCGGGAGTGATCGACAATGAGCAGTTCTTC. As protein: CASTSFGLAGVIDNEQFF. The chain has TRBV28 and TRBJ2-1, with 13 bases aligning to TRBD2. V trimming: 7 bases; J trimming: 5 bases; junction bases outside the gene matches: 14. CDR1 is MDHEN, CDR2 SYDVKM, per germline. CDR3 size: 18 residues.

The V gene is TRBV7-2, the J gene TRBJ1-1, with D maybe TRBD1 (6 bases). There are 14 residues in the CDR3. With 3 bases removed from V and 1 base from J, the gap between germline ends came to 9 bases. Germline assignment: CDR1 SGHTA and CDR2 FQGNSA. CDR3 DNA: TGTGCCAGCAGCTTCGCCAGGGGGAACACTGAAGCTTTCTTT. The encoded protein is CASSFARGNTEAFF.

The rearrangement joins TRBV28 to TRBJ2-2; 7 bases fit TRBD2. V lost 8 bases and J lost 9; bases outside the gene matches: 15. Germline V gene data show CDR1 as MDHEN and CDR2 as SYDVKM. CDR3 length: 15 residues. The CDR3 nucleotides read TGTGCCAGCGCGGGGCTAGCGGTCCTCAGGAGGGAGCTGTTTTTT. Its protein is CASAGLAVLRRELFF.

The CDR3 nucleotides are TGTGCCAGCAGTGAATTTTGGAGGCATTTT. This sequence encodes CASSEFWRHF. The rearrangement joins TRBV6-1 to TRBJ1-5; no firm D call. Germline V gives CDR1 MNHNS, CDR2 SASEGT. This CDR3 has 10 amino acids. Deletions cut 2 bases from V and 15 bases from J, with 8 bases between.

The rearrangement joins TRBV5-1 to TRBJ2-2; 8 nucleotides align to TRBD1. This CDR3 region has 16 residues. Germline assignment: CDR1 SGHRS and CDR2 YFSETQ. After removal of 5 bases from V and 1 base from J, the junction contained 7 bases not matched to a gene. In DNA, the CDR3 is TGCGCCAGCAGTCAAGCCGGGACAGGGAACACCGGGGAGCTGTTTTTT. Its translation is CASSQAGTGNTGELFF.

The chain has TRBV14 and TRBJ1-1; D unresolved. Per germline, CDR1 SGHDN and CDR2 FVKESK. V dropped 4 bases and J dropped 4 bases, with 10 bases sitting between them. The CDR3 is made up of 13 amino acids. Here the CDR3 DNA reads TGTGCCAGCAGCCGGGGAAGGTTCACTGAAGCTTTCTTT. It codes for CASSRGRFTEAFF.

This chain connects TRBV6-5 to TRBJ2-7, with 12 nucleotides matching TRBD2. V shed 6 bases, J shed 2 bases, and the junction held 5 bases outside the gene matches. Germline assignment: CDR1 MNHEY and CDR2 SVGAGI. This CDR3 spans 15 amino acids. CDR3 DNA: TGTGCCAGCAGAATCACTAGCGGGGGGACCTACGAGCAGTACTTC. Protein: CASRITSGGTYEQYF.

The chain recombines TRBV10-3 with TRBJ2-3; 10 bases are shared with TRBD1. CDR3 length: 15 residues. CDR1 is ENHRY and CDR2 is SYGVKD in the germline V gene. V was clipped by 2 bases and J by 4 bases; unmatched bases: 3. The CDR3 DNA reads TGTGCCATCAGTGAGAGGGACAGGGGCGCAGATACGCAGTATTTT. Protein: CAISERDRGADTQYF.

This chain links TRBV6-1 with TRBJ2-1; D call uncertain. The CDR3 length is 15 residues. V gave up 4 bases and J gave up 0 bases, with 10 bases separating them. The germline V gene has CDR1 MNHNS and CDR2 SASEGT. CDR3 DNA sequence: TGTGCCAGCAGTGGAGGAAGAAGCTCCTACAATGAGCAGTTCTTC. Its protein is CASSGGRSSYNEQFF.

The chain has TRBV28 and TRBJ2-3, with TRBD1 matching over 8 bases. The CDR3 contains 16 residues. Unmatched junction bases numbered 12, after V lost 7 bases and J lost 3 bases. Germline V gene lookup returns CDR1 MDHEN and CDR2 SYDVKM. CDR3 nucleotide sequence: TGTGCCAGCATCAGGACAGGGTCAATCACGACAGATACGCAGTATTTT. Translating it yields CASIRTGSITTDTQYF.

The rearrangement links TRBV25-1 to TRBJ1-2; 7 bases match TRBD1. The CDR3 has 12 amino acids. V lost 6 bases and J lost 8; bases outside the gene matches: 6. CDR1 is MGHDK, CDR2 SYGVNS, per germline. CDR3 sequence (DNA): TGTGCCAGCAGCCGGGACAGTAGAGGCTACACCTTC. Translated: CASSRDSRGYTF.

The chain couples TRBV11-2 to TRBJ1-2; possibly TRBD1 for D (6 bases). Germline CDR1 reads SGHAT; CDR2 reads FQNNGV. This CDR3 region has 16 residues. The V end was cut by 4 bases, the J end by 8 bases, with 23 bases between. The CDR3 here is CASSSEFGQGSRGYTF. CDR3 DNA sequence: TGTGCCAGCAGCTCCGAGTTTGGGCAGGGGTCGAGAGGCTACACCTTC. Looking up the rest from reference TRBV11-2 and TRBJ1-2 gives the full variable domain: EAGVAQSPRYKIIEKRQSVAFWCNPISGHATLYWYQQILGQGPKLLIQFQNNGVVDDSQLPKDRFSAERLKGVDSTLKIQPAKLEDSAVYLCASSSEFGQGSRGYTFGSGTRLTVV.

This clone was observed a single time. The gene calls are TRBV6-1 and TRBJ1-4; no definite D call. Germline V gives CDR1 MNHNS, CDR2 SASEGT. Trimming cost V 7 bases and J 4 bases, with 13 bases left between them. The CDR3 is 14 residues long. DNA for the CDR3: TGTGCCAGCACCTTAAGGGTGGTTAATGAAAAACTGTTTTTT. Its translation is CASTLRVVNEKLFF.

The CDR3 sequence is CAISGADAYEQYF. Here the CDR3 DNA reads TGTGCCATCAGTGGGGCAGATGCCTACGAGCAGTACTTC. This rearrangement joins TRBV10-3 to TRBJ2-7, with D unclear. V lost 4 bases to trimming and J lost 2 bases, with 9 bases between them. This CDR3 has 13 residues. Germline-derived CDR1 and CDR2 are ENHRY and SYGVKD.